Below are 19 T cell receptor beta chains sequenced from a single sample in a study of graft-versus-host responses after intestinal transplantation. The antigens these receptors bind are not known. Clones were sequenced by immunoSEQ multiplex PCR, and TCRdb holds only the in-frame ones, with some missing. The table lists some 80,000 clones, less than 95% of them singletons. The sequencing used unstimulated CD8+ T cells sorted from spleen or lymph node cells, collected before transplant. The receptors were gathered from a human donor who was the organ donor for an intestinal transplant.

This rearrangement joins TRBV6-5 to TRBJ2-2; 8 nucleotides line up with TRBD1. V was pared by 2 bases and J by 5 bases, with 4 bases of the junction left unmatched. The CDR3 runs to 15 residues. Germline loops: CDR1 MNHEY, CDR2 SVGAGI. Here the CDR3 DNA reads TGTGCCAGCAGTTACCCGACAGGGGAAACCGGGGAGCTGTTTTTT. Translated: CASSYPTGETGELFF.

The CDR3 DNA follows: TGCGCCAGCAGCTTCAGGACAGGAGATTCACCCCTCCACTTT. Translated, it gives CASSFRTGDSPLHF. The chain carries TRBV4-3 and TRBJ1-6, with TRBD1 matching 7 bases. Trimming removed 5 bases from V and 8 bases from J; junction bases left unmatched: 6. The CDR3 runs to 14 residues. CDR1 LGHNA and CDR2 YSLEER come from the germline V gene.

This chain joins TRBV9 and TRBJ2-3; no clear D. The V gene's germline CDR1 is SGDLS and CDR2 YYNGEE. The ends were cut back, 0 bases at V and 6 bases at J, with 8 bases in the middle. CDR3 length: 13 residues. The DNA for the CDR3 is TGTGCCAGCAGCGTAGTTTCCGCCGATACGCAGTATTTT. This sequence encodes CASSVVSADTQYF.

The CDR3 DNA is TGTGCCTGGGAAGGGGGGTACCAAGAGACCCAGTACTTC. Protein sequence: CAWEGGYQETQYF. The chain combines TRBV30 with TRBJ2-5; D assignment may be TRBD1 or TRBD2 (6 bases each). V lost 5 bases and J lost 0, with 10 bases in between. Germline V gene lookup returns CDR1 GTSNPN and CDR2 SVGIG (reference sequence). CDR3 length equals 13 residues.

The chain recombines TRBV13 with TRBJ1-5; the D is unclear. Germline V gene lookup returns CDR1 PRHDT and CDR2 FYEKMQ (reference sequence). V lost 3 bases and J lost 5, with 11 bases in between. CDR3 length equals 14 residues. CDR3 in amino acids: CASSFGSGDQPQHF. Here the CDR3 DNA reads TGTGCCAGCAGCTTTGGGTCTGGGGATCAGCCCCAGCATTTT.

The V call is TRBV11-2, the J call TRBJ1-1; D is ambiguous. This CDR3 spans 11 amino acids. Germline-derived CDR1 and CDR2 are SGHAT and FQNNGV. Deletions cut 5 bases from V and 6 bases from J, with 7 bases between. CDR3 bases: TGTGCCAGCAGCCGGTGGTCTGAAGCTTTCTTT. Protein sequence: CASSRWSEAFF.

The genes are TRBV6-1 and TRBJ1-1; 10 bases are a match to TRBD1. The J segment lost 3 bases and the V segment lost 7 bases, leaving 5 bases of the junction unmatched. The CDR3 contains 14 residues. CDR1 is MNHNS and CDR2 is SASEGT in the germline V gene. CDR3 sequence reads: CASTDRGQDTEAFF. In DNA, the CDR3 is TGTGCCAGCACCGACAGGGGGCAGGACACTGAAGCTTTCTTT.

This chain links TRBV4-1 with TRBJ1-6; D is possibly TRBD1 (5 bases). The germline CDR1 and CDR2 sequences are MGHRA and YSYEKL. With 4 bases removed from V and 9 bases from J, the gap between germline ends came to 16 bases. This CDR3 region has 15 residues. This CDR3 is CASSLSPGWTSPLHF. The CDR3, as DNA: TGCGCCAGCAGCCTATCCCCAGGGTGGACTTCACCCCTCCACTTT.

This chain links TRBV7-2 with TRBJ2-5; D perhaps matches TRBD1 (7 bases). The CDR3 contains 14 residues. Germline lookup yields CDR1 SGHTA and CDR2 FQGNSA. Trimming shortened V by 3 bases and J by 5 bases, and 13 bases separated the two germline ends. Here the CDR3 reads CASSFGGGRETQYF. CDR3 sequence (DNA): TGTGCCAGCAGCTTCGGAGGGGGCCGGGAGACCCAGTACTTC.

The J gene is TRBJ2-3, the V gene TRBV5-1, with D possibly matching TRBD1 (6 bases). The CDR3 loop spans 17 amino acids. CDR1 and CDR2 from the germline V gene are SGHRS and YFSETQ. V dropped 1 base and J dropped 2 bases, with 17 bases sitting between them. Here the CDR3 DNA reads TGCGCCAGCAGCTTGATTGGACAGAAGGATCCCACAGATACGCAGTATTTT. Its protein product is CASSLIGQKDPTDTQYF.

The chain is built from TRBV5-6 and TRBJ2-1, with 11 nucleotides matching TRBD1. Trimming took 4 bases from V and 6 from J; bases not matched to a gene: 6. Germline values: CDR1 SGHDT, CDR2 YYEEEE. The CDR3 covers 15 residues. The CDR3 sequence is CASSPGQGVFNEQFF. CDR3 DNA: TGTGCCAGCAGCCCGGGACAGGGGGTATTCAATGAGCAGTTCTTC.

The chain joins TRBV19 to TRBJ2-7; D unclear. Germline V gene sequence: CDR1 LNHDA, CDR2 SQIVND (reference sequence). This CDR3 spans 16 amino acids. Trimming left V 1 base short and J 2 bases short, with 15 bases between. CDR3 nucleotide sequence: TGTGCCAGTAGTATAGCGTACGGAACCCTCGCCTACGAGCAGTACTTC. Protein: CASSIAYGTLAYEQYF.

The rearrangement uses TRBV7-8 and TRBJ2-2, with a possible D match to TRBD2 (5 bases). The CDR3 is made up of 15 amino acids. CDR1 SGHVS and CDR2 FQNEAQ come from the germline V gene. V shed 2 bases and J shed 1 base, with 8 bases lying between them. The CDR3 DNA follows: TGTGCCAGCAGCTTATTGAGCGGGAACACCGGGGAGCTGTTTTTT. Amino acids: CASSLLSGNTGELFF.

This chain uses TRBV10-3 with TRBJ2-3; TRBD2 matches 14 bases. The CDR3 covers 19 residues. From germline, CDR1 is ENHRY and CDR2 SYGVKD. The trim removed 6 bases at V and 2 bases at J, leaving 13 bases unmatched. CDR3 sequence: CAIRPLRTSGRSYTDTQYF. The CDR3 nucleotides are TGTGCCATCAGACCGCTCCGGACTAGCGGGAGGTCGTACACAGATACGCAGTATTTT.

The CDR3 bases are TGCGCCAGCAGCTTGGGGTCTCCCCCTAGGAGGAATGAGCAGTTCTTC. Amino acid sequence: CASSLGSPPRRNEQFF. The rearrangement uses TRBV5-1 and TRBJ2-1, with D maybe TRBD2 (5 bases). Trimming cost V 0 bases and J 7 bases, with 17 bases left between them. The CDR3 extends over 16 amino acids. CDR1 is SGHRS and CDR2 is YFSETQ in the germline V gene.

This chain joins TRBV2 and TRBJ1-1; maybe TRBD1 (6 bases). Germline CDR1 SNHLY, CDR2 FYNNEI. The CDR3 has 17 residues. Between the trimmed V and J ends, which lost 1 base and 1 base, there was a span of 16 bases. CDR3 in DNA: TGTGCCAGCAGTGAAGGAGGAATGGGGACACCGAACACTGAAGCTTTCTTT. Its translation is CASSEGGMGTPNTEAFF.

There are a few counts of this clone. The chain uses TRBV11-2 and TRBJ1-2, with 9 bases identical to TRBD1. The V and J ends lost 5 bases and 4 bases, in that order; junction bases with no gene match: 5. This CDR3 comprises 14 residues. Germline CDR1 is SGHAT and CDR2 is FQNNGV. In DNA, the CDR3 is TGTGCCAGCAGCCCGGGGACAGGGCCCTATGGCTACACCTTC. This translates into CASSPGTGPYGYTF.

In DNA, the CDR3 is TGTGCCAGCAGCCAACGGATTGGACGGGGTCTCACCGGGGAGCTGTTTTTT. It encodes CASSQRIGRGLTGELFF. V is TRBV14 and J is TRBJ2-2; D perhaps matches TRBD2 (5 bases). The CDR3 totals 17 residues. Germline V gene lookup returns CDR1 SGHDN and CDR2 FVKESK. The germline V and J ends were trimmed by 2 bases and 4 bases, with 17 bases remaining between them.

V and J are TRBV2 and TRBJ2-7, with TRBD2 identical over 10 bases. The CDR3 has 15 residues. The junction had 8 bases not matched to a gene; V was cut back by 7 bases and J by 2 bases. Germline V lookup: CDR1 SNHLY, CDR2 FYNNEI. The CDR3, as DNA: TGTGCCAGCACCGGACTAGCGGAGGGAACCTACGAGCAGTACTTC. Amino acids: CASTGLAEGTYEQYF.